The 28 T cell receptor beta chains given below trace back to one sample, sequenced in a study of beta chain features in type 1 diabetes. The authors reverse transcribed all of the isolated RNA, so sequencing captured expressed TCRB transcripts. Assay: immunoSEQ multiplex PCR; the TCRdb copy retains only in-frame clones and omits some. The profile shows about 140,000 clones, approximately 9.8% of them singletons. What was sequenced was central memory CD4+ T cells from blood. Source of these receptors: a woman between 40 and 50 years old in good health.

The chain has TRBV27 and TRBJ1-5; 8 bases are a match to TRBD1. The germline V gene has CDR1 MNHEY and CDR2 SMNVEV (reference sequence). This CDR3 has 15 residues. V shed 6 bases, J shed 5 bases, and the junction held 9 bases outside the gene matches. The CDR3 DNA follows: TGTGCCAGCAGCCGCGACAGGGGTCGAGATCAGCCCCAGCATTTT. Residues: CASSRDRGRDQPQHF.

This clone was counted between two and nine times. J is TRBJ2-1 and V is TRBV9, with TRBD1 matching 7 bases. Germline CDR1 SGDLS, CDR2 YYNGEE. This CDR3 is 17 amino acids long. Losses at the gene ends were 6 bases for V and 0 bases for J; bases not matched to a gene: 12. The CDR3 region is CASTPIRTGSSYNEQFF. CDR3 sequence (DNA): TGTGCCAGCACTCCGATCCGGACAGGAAGCTCCTACAATGAGCAGTTCTTC.

This clone occurred a few times. The chain is built from TRBV7-2 and TRBJ2-7, with D tentatively TRBD1 (5 bases). This CDR3 is built from 13 residues. CDR1 SGHTA and CDR2 FQGNSA come from the germline V gene. Trimming removed 2 bases at V and 6 bases at J, with 11 bases between. Here the CDR3 reads CASSLFRQGEQYF. The CDR3 DNA is TGTGCCAGCAGCTTATTCCGGCAGGGCGAGCAGTACTTC.

The chain combines TRBV5-1 with TRBJ2-5, with 8 bases lining up with TRBD2. V shed 4 bases, J shed 2 bases, and the junction held 10 bases outside the gene matches. The CDR3 totals 16 residues. CDR1 is SGHRS, CDR2 YFSETQ, per germline. In DNA, the CDR3 is TGCGCCAGCAGCGCCCGGACCACGGGGGGGCAAGAGACCCAGTACTTC. Residues: CASSARTTGGQETQYF.

This clone occurred many times. J is TRBJ2-2 and V is TRBV7-9, with D maybe TRBD1 (6 bases). V was pared by 1 base and J by 4 bases, with 10 bases between. In germline, CDR1 is SEHNR, CDR2 FQNEAQ (reference sequence). This CDR3 is built from 15 residues. Here the CDR3 DNA reads TGTGCCAGCAGCTTAGGGGGGCGACGCACCGGGGAGCTGTTTTTT. Protein: CASSLGGRRTGELFF.

The table lists this clone with a few counts. The chain links TRBV7-2 to TRBJ2-5; perhaps TRBD1 as D (6 bases). Germline values: CDR1 SGHTA, CDR2 FQGNSA. V shed 1 base and J shed 4 bases, with 10 bases lying between them. The CDR3 has 14 residues. This CDR3 is CASSLDGGPETQYF. CDR3 bases: TGTGCCAGCAGCTTAGATGGGGGCCCAGAGACCCAGTACTTC.

This clone was picked up a small number of times. The V call is TRBV9, the J call TRBJ1-1, with D possibly being TRBD1 (6 bases). V lost 1 base, J lost 7 bases, and 17 bases lay in between. This CDR3 is built from 15 residues. Per the germline V gene, CDR1 is SGDLS and CDR2 is YYNGEE. The CDR3: CASSVSPEMDSEAFF. DNA of the CDR3: TGTGCCAGCAGCGTATCGCCGGAGATGGACAGTGAAGCTTTCTTT.

In this sample, this clone turned up many times. The rearrangement uses TRBV18 and TRBJ2-6; perhaps TRBD1 as D (6 bases). Per germline, CDR1 KGHSH and CDR2 LQKENI. The CDR3 covers 16 residues. Trimming removed 3 bases from V and 0 bases from J, with 9 bases in between. CDR3 region: CASSPPRGSGANVLTF. The CDR3 DNA sequence: TGTGCCAGCTCACCGCCCAGGGGCTCTGGGGCCAACGTCCTGACTTTC.

This clone was detected a few times. The V call is TRBV29-1, the J call TRBJ2-3; D not resolved. There are 12 residues in the CDR3. Between the trimmed V and J ends, which lost 5 bases and 0 bases, there was a span of 6 bases. Germline V CDR1 and CDR2: SQVTM, ANQGSEA. Here the CDR3 DNA reads TGCAGCGTTATTAGTAGCACAGATACGCAGTATTTT. Translation gives CSVISSTDTQYF.

This chain uses TRBV7-2 with TRBJ2-3, with 9 bases matching TRBD2. V was clipped by 3 bases and J by 8 bases; unmatched bases: 9. This CDR3 has 15 amino acids. Per germline, CDR1 SGHTA and CDR2 FQGNSA. The CDR3 DNA reads as TGTGCCAGCAGCTTGTGGACTAGCGTTGGGGTTACGCAGTATTTT. Its translation: CASSLWTSVGVTQYF.

This clone was observed a few times. The V and J genes are TRBV18 and TRBJ1-3; D is ambiguous. The CDR3 runs 18 residues. CDR1 and CDR2 (germline): KGHSH, LQKENI. V lost 3 bases to trimming and J lost 0 bases, with 18 bases between them. CDR3 loop: CASSPTVTNKPSGNTIYF. Here the CDR3 DNA reads TGTGCCAGCTCACCTACAGTGACGAATAAACCCTCTGGAAACACCATATATTTT.

The chain links TRBV18 to TRBJ2-7; TRBD2 is a possible D gene (5 bases). The length of the CDR3 is 14 residues. Trimming shortened V by 6 bases and J by 4 bases, and 16 bases separated the two germline ends. Germline V CDR1 and CDR2: KGHSH, LQKENI. Here the CDR3 reads CASSSPTSLYEQYF. CDR3 nucleotide sequence: TGTGCCAGCTCTTCACCCACTAGTCTGTACGAGCAGTACTTC.

The V and J genes are TRBV15 and TRBJ1-5; possible D gene TRBD1, 6 bases. This CDR3 has 18 residues. Germline lookup yields CDR1 LNHNV and CDR2 YYDKDF (reference sequence). Between the trimmed V and J ends, which lost 2 bases and 2 bases, there was a span of 19 bases. The CDR3 here is CATSRLTRQEAGNQPQHF. CDR3 in DNA: TGTGCCACCAGCAGACTAACCAGACAGGAGGCCGGCAATCAGCCCCAGCATTTT. Based on the CDR3 plus reference TRBV15 and TRBJ1-5, the full variable domain is DAMVIQNPRYQVTQFGKPVTLSCSQTLNHNVMYWYQQKSSQAPKLLFHYYDKDFNNEADTPDNFQSRRPNTSFCFLDIRSPGLGDTAMYLCATSRLTRQEAGNQPQHFGDGTRLSIL.

This clone has a handful of counts. This chain connects TRBV27 to TRBJ1-2, with 7 nucleotides matching TRBD1. V was clipped by 4 bases and J by 4 bases; unmatched bases: 6. Per germline, CDR1 MNHEY and CDR2 SMNVEV (reference sequence). This CDR3 is 14 amino acids long. The CDR3 bases are TGTGCCAGCAGTTACAGGGGCGGTGTCTATGGCTACACCTTC. Translating it yields CASSYRGGVYGYTF.

This clone was seen repeatedly, ten times or more. The genes are TRBV7-6 and TRBJ1-5, with TRBD1 as a possible D gene (6 bases). Germline V gene data show CDR1 as SGHVS and CDR2 as FNYEAQ. This CDR3 region has 13 residues. The germline V and J ends were trimmed by 5 bases and 3 bases, with 8 bases remaining between them. Written as DNA, the CDR3 is TGTGCCAGCAGCGGACAGATCAATCAGCCCCAGCATTTT. It specifies CASSGQINQPQHF.

This clone was seen a handful of times. J is TRBJ1-4 and V is TRBV5-4; 9 nucleotides line up with TRBD1. Per germline, CDR1 SGHNT and CDR2 YYREEE (reference sequence). The CDR3 covers 13 residues. After removal of 4 bases from V and 7 bases from J, the junction contained 2 bases not matched to a gene. CDR3: CASSRDRVEKLFF. For the CDR3, the DNA is TGTGCCAGCAGCCGGGACAGGGTTGAAAAACTGTTTTTT.

The chain recombines TRBV9 with TRBJ2-7; D may be TRBD1 (6 bases). The CDR3 is made up of 14 amino acids. With 3 bases removed from V and 3 bases from J, the gap between germline ends came to 13 bases. Germline-derived CDR1 and CDR2 are SGDLS and YYNGEE. The CDR3 spells CASSGTGSGYEQYF. The CDR3 nucleotides read TGTGCCAGCAGCGGAACAGGGTCGGGCTACGAGCAGTACTTC.

This clone was recorded a few times. The J gene is TRBJ1-2, the V gene TRBV7-9; no clear D gene. The CDR3 runs 14 residues. The germline CDR1 and CDR2 sequences are SEHNR and FQNEAQ (reference sequence). Trimming left V 5 bases short and J 6 bases short, with 16 bases between. DNA for the CDR3: TGTGCCAGCAGCCCGACACCGCTTCGCGATGGCTACACCTTC. Protein: CASSPTPLRDGYTF.

Remarks on this clone: Other DNA sequences in the sample encode the same CDR3. This rearrangement joins TRBV20-1 to TRBJ2-3; D call uncertain. The CDR3 extends over 11 amino acids. Germline CDR1 DFQATT, CDR2 SNEGSKA (reference sequence). V shed 5 bases and J shed 3 bases, with 6 bases lying between them. Here the CDR3 DNA reads TGCAGTGCTTTACTGACAGATACGCAGTATTTT. Translated, it gives CSALLTDTQYF.

This clone was counted only a few times. The chain combines TRBV2 with TRBJ2-4; weak D call: TRBD2 (7 bases). Germline V lookup: CDR1 SNHLY, CDR2 FYNNEI. The CDR3 is 16 residues long. Trimming stripped 4 bases from V and 6 bases from J, with 19 bases between. The CDR3 DNA is TGTGCCAGCAGTGGACCGACCGGTGCGGGGGCAAACATTCAGTACTTC. It encodes CASSGPTGAGANIQYF.

The chain recombines TRBV19 with TRBJ1-1; tentative D call: TRBD1 (6 bases). Germline V gives CDR1 LNHDA, CDR2 SQIVND (reference sequence). Trimming took off 6 bases at V and 1 base at J, with 12 bases between the two ends. The CDR3 consists of 14 residues. CDR3 DNA: TGTGCCAGTAGCGTGGGGGGGGCGAACACTGAAGCTTTCTTT. It yields the protein CASSVGGANTEAFF. Together with reference TRBV19 and TRBJ1-1, the CDR3 gives the full variable domain: DGGITQSPKYLFRKEGQNVTLSCEQNLNHDAMYWYRQDPGQGLRLIYYSQIVNDFQKGDIAEGYSVSREKKESFPLTVTSAQKNPTAFYLCASSVGGANTEAFFGQGTRLTVV.

The rearrangement uses TRBV6-6 and TRBJ1-6; the match to TRBD1 covers 7 bases. This CDR3 comprises 16 residues. Germline V lookup: CDR1 MNHNY, CDR2 SVGAGI (reference sequence). V shed 6 bases, J shed 0 bases, and the junction held 5 bases outside the gene matches. CDR3 loop: CASSRQGNSYNSPLHF. The CDR3 region has the DNA TGTGCCAGCAGCCGACAGGGAAACTCCTATAATTCACCCCTCCACTTT.

The chain links TRBV29-1 to TRBJ2-5; TRBD2 aligns across 12 bases. This CDR3 is built from 15 residues. J was trimmed by 6 bases and V by 0 bases; bases with no gene match: 5. Looked up from germline, CDR1 is SQVTM and CDR2 is ANQGSEA. Written as DNA, the CDR3 is TGCAGCGTTGAAGACCCGACTAGCGGGGGAAAGACCCAGTACTTC. Translated: CSVEDPTSGGKTQYF.

The chain uses TRBV10-1 and TRBJ1-1; tentatively, D is TRBD1 (5 bases). V was pared by 2 bases and J by 1 base, with 8 bases between. This CDR3 is 14 amino acids long. CDR1 and CDR2 (germline): WNHNN, SYGVQD (reference sequence). Here the CDR3 DNA reads TGCGCCAGCAGTGAGAACCAGGGGAACACTGAAGCTTTCTTT. Its protein product is CASSENQGNTEAFF.

This clone was seen more than once but under ten times. V usage is TRBV6-5 and J usage is TRBJ1-2, with a possible D match to TRBD1 (6 bases). The V gene lost 0 bases and the J gene lost 3 bases, with 11 bases spanning the gap. Germline V gives CDR1 MNHEY, CDR2 SVGAGI. This CDR3 region has 15 residues. CDR3 sequence: CASSYSRPGDYGYTF. The DNA for the CDR3 is TGTGCCAGCAGTTACTCGAGACCAGGGGACTATGGCTACACCTTC.

There are a few counts of this clone. V gene TRBV18 combines with J gene TRBJ2-5; 9 nucleotides line up with TRBD1. The CDR3 sequence is 13 residues long. V was clipped by 4 bases and J by 5 bases; unmatched bases: 2. The germline CDR1 and CDR2 sequences are KGHSH and LQKENI. The CDR3 nucleotides are TGTGCCAGCTCACTCGGACAGGGGGAGACCCAGTACTTC. It is translated as CASSLGQGETQYF. Together with reference TRBV18 and TRBJ2-5, the CDR3 gives the full variable domain: NAGVMQNPRHLVRRRGQEARLRCSPMKGHSHVYWYRQLPEEGLKFMVYLQKENIIDESGMPKERFSAEFPKEGPSILRIQQVVRGDSAAYFCASSLGQGETQYFGPGTRLLVL.

This clone has just a few counts. The J gene is TRBJ2-5, the V gene TRBV7-2; possibly TRBD1 for D (6 bases). Trimming left V 5 bases short and J 2 bases short, with 12 bases between. The CDR3 runs to 14 residues. From germline, CDR1 is SGHTA and CDR2 FQGNSA. The CDR3 DNA reads TGTGCCAGCAGCCCAACAGGGCAACAAGAGACCCAGTACTTC. Translating gives CASSPTGQQETQYF.

This clone has only a few counts. The V gene is TRBV29-1, the J gene TRBJ2-7; 9 positions agree with TRBD1. This CDR3 spans 14 amino acids. With V trimmed by 4 bases and J by 0 bases, 4 bases remained unmatched. CDR1 and CDR2 (germline): SQVTM, ANQGSEA. The CDR3 bases are TGCAGCGTTGTTATACAGGGGGCCTCCTACGAGCAGTACTTC. Protein product: CSVVIQGASYEQYF.